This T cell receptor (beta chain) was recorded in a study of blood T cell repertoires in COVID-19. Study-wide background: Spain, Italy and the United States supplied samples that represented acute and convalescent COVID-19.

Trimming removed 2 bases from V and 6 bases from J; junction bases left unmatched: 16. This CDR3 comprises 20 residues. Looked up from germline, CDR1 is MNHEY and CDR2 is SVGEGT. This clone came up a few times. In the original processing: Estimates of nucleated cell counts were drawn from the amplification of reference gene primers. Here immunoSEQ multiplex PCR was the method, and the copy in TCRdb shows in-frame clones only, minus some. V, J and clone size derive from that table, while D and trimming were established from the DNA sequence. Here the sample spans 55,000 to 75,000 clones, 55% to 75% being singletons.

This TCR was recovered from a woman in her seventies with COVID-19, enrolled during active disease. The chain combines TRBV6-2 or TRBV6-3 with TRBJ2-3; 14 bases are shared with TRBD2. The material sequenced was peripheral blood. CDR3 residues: CASSYPAQPRLAGGRDTQYF. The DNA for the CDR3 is TGTGCCAGCAGTTACCCCGCTCAACCTAGACTAGCGGGGGGGCGCGATACGCAGTATTTT.